Listed below are T cell receptor beta chains from one sample, sequenced in a study of blood T cell repertoires in COVID-19. TCRdb's copy holds only in-frame clones and misses some; the assay was immunoSEQ multiplex PCR. This sample has roughly 90,000 clones, with 85% found just once. Sequencing used peripheral blood. The source is a man between 45 and 60 years old with acute or convalescent COVID-19. The CDR3 runs from the conserved cysteine through the conserved F or W. Fields, in order: D gene, V gene, J gene, clone size, CDR3 DNA, CDR3 protein. D genes are given only for firm matches. Some rows have no size entry. The others give once, few or many, or a class for an expanded clone.

D gene: -; V gene: TRBV11-2; J gene: TRBJ2-7; clone size: -; CDR3 DNA: TGTGCCAGCAACTCCGGGACGGGGGGCTGGCAGTACTTC; CDR3 protein: CASNSGTGGWQYF
D gene: TRBD1; V gene: TRBV7-2; J gene: TRBJ2-7; clone size: -; CDR3 DNA: TGTGCCAGCAGCTTAGAGGGGACAGGGGGATACGAGCAGTACTTC; CDR3 protein: CASSLEGTGGYEQYF
D gene: TRBD1; V gene: TRBV19; J gene: TRBJ2-3; clone size: -; CDR3 DNA: TGTGCCAGCAGGGACAGGGGTTCAGATACGCAGTATTTT; CDR3 protein: CASRDRGSDTQYF
D gene: -; V gene: TRBV3-1/TRBV3-2; J gene: TRBJ2-1; clone size: -; CDR3 DNA: TGTGCCAGCAGCCTCCCTTCCCGCAATGAGCAGTTCTTC; CDR3 protein: CASSLPSRNEQFF
D gene: TRBD2; V gene: TRBV5-1; J gene: TRBJ2-1; clone size: -; CDR3 DNA: TGCGCCAGCACCTCGGGGACTAGCGGCAATGAGCAGTTCTTC; CDR3 protein: CASTSGTSGNEQFF
D gene: -; V gene: TRBV24-1; J gene: TRBJ2-2; clone size: -; CDR3 DNA: TGTGCCACCAGTGGAGCAGGGACACCGAACACCGGGGAGCTGTTTTTT; CDR3 protein: CATSGAGTPNTGELFF
D gene: -; V gene: TRBV28; J gene: TRBJ1-2; clone size: -; CDR3 DNA: TGTGCCAGCAGTTTCGAGGGCGGCTATGGCTACACCTTC; CDR3 protein: CASSFEGGYGYTF
D gene: -; V gene: TRBV27; J gene: TRBJ2-2; clone size: -; CDR3 DNA: TGTGCCAGCAGTTTTGGTGCAGGGGCCACCGGGGAGCTGTTTTTT; CDR3 protein: CASSFGAGATGELFF
D gene: TRBD2; V gene: TRBV10-1; J gene: TRBJ2-3; clone size: -; CDR3 DNA: TGCGCCAGCAGTGAGAGGCTAGCGGGGGTTACAGATACGCAGTATTTT; CDR3 protein: CASSERLAGVTDTQYF
D gene: TRBD2; V gene: TRBV30; J gene: TRBJ2-7; clone size: -; CDR3 DNA: TGTGCCTGGAGTACTAGCGCTAGCTCCTACGAGCAGTACTTC; CDR3 protein: CAWSTSASSYEQYF
D gene: -; V gene: TRBV3-1/TRBV3-2; J gene: TRBJ2-3; clone size: once; CDR3 DNA: TGTGCCAGCAGCCATACTTCCAGCGGCACAGATACGCAGTATTTT; CDR3 protein: CASSHTSSGTDTQYF
D gene: TRBD1; V gene: TRBV19; J gene: TRBJ1-2; clone size: -; CDR3 DNA: TGTGCCAGTAGAAGACAGGGAAATTATGGCTACACCTTC; CDR3 protein: CASRRQGNYGYTF
D gene: -; V gene: TRBV7-2; J gene: TRBJ2-1; clone size: -; CDR3 DNA: TGTGCCAGCAGCTTACAGGGGCAGGGGAACAATGAGCAGTTCTTC; CDR3 protein: CASSLQGQGNNEQFF
D gene: -; V gene: TRBV21-1; J gene: TRBJ2-2; clone size: -; CDR3 DNA: TGTGCCAGAAAACGGGACAGGGAGCCCGGGGAGCTGTTTTTT; CDR3 protein: CARKRDREPGELFF
D gene: TRBD1; V gene: TRBV7-2; J gene: TRBJ1-4; clone size: -; CDR3 DNA: TGTGCCAGCAGCTCGCCCGGGACAGGGGGTGAAAAACTGTTTTTT; CDR3 protein: CASSSPGTGGEKLFF
D gene: TRBD1; V gene: TRBV28; J gene: TRBJ2-5; clone size: -; CDR3 DNA: TGTGCCAGCAGTCCGACAGGGGCCAACCGAGAGACCCAGTACTTC; CDR3 protein: CASSPTGANRETQYF
D gene: TRBD2; V gene: TRBV18; J gene: TRBJ2-7; clone size: -; CDR3 DNA: TGTGCCAGCTCACCACCGTCGCGACTAGCGGGGCAACAGTACTTC; CDR3 protein: CASSPPSRLAGQQYF
D gene: -; V gene: TRBV2; J gene: TRBJ2-2; clone size: -; CDR3 DNA: TGTGCCAGCAGAGCAGGGGTAAACACCGGGGAGCTGTTTTTT; CDR3 protein: CASRAGVNTGELFF
D gene: -; V gene: TRBV28; J gene: TRBJ2-7; clone size: -; CDR3 DNA: TGTGCCAGCAGTAGACAGCCGGAGACCTACGAGCAGTACTTC; CDR3 protein: CASSRQPETYEQYF
D gene: -; V gene: TRBV6-1; J gene: TRBJ1-1; clone size: -; CDR3 DNA: TGTGCCAGCAGTGCCTATCCCTTGACAGCTATGAACACTGAAGCTTTCTTT; CDR3 protein: CASSAYPLTAMNTEAFF
D gene: TRBD1; V gene: TRBV5-4; J gene: TRBJ2-1; clone size: -; CDR3 DNA: TGTGCCAGCAGCTTTCCCGGGACAGCTTATAATGAGCAGTTCTTC; CDR3 protein: CASSFPGTAYNEQFF
D gene: -; V gene: TRBV7-8; J gene: TRBJ2-7; clone size: -; CDR3 DNA: TGTGCCAGCAGCTTAAAGGACACGGCCAGCTCCTACGAGCAGTACTTC; CDR3 protein: CASSLKDTASSYEQYF
D gene: -; V gene: TRBV19; J gene: TRBJ1-4; clone size: once; CDR3 DNA: TGTGCCAGTAGTCCGGGGAGAGGTGAAAAACTGTTTTTT; CDR3 protein: CASSPGRGEKLFF
D gene: TRBD1; V gene: TRBV27; J gene: TRBJ1-1; clone size: -; CDR3 DNA: TGTGCCAGCAGCCCCGGGACAGGGGGCGCAAGAAACACTGAAGCTTTCTTT; CDR3 protein: CASSPGTGGARNTEAFF
D gene: -; V gene: TRBV7-2; J gene: TRBJ2-7; clone size: -; CDR3 DNA: TGTGCCAGCAGCTTAAAGGAGGGGATCTCCTACGAGCAGTACTTC; CDR3 protein: CASSLKEGISYEQYF